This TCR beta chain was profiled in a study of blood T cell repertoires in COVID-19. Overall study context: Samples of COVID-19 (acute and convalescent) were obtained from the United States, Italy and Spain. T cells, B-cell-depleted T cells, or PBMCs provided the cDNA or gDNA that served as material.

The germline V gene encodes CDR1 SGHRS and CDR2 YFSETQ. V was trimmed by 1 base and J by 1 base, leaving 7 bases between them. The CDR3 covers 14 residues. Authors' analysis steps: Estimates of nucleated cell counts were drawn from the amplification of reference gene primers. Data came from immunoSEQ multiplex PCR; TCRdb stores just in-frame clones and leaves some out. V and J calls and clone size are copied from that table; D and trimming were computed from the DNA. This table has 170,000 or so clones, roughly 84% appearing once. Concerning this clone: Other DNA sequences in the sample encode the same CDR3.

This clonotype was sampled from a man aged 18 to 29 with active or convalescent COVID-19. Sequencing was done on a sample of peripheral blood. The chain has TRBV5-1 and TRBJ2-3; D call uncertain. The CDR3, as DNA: TGCGCCAGCAGCTTGCGGCAGGGCACAGATACGCAGTATTTT. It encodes CASSLRQGTDTQYF.